This TCR beta chain was found in a study of T cell responses to AZD1222 COVID-19 vaccine. Whole-study findings and limits: Elevations in Spike-specific TCR breadth and depth followed administration of two AZD1222 doses. Clonal diversity was possibly underestimated; the donors were predominantly white British and more often female.

The CDR3 is 12 residues long. The V end lost 4 bases, the J end lost 7 bases, and 10 bases lay between the germline ends. CDR1 MNHEY and CDR2 SMNVEV come from the germline V gene (reference sequence). This table comes from immunoSEQ multiplex PCR, and its TCRdb copy is limited to in-frame clones, with some not included. The sample records 100,000 to 150,000 clones, more than 85% being singletons. As regards this clone: No antigen is known for it.

The clonotype comes from an adult who received the AZD1222 COVID-19 vaccine. The sequenced sample was peripheral blood, obtained 28 days after the second AZD1222 dose. The chain uses TRBV27 and TRBJ1-1, with D uncertain. CDR3 nucleotides: TGTGCCAGCAGTTCAGGACCCTTTGAAGCTTTCTTT. This gives the protein CASSSGPFEAFF.